The T cell receptor beta chain described here comes from a study of glioma-infiltrating T cells after dendritic cell vaccination. Findings and limits, study-wide: No direct clonality-survival link was found; a diverse polyclonal response may matter.

The immunoSEQ assay amplified TCRB CDR3 from up to about 2 ug DNA. Assay: immunoSEQ multiplex PCR; the TCRdb copy retains only in-frame clones and omits some. The profile shows under 100,000 clones, over 75% of them singletons. On this clone: Its antigen is unidentified.

The sequencing here drew on blood, taken before dendritic cell vaccination. This receptor was obtained from a human donor with glioblastoma.

The CDR3 DNA reads as TGCGCCAGCAGCCAAGGGACTAGCGGGAAAAGAGAGACCCAGTACTTC. Translation: CASSQGTSGKRETQYF. The chain employs TRBV10-1 and TRBJ2-5; the match to TRBD2 covers 13 bases. Germline CDR1 WNHNN, CDR2 SYGVQD (reference sequence). V lost 6 bases to trimming and J lost 4 bases; unmatched junction nucleotides: 8. CDR3 length: 16 amino acids.